A selection of T cell receptor beta chains follows, all from one sample in a study of T cell responses to AZD1222 COVID-19 vaccine. Profiled with immunoSEQ multiplex PCR; TCRdb holds only in-frame clones, not every one. The sample has 95,000 to 150,000 clones; 92% are singletons. The sample in question was peripheral blood, obtained on day 0 of AZD1222 vaccination. These receptors were obtained from an adult in good health. CDR3s include the opening cysteine and the closing phenylalanine or tryptophan. Each record gives: clone size, V gene, J gene, D gene, CDR3 DNA, CDR3 protein. The D gene is left open where the match is weak. Clone size is shown for a subset of rows, as once, few, many or a class of expanded clone.

NA	TRBV4-3	TRBJ1-2	TRBD1	TGCGCCAGCAGCCAAGATCGTATGGGACAGCAAATGAAGATATATGGCTACACCTTC	CASSQDRMGQQMKIYGYTF
NA	TRBV7-2	TRBJ1-6	TRBD1	TGTGCCAGCAGCTTAGAAACCCAAGGGACAGACTCACCCCTCCACTTT	CASSLETQGTDSPLHF
once	TRBV5-1	TRBJ1-1	TRBD1	TGCGCCAGCAGCTTGGATGGGACAGGGGGCTCAAGGAACACTGAAGCTTTCTTT	CASSLDGTGGSRNTEAFF
NA	TRBV19	TRBJ1-2	NA	TGTGCCAGTAGTATAGGTTCAGGGAACTATGGCTACACCTTC	CASSIGSGNYGYTF
NA	TRBV6-5	TRBJ1-2	NA	TGTGCCAGCAGTTACTCAGGCGGGGAGGGTGACTATGGCTACACCTTC	CASSYSGGEGDYGYTF
few	TRBV6-2/TRBV6-3	TRBJ1-1	NA	TGTGCCAGCAGTTACTGGGGGAACACTGAAGCTTTCTTT	CASSYWGNTEAFF
NA	TRBV5-8	TRBJ2-7	NA	TGTGCCAGCAGCTTAGTAACCTACGAGCAGTACTTC	CASSLVTYEQYF
NA	TRBV19	TRBJ2-2	NA	TGTGCCAGTAGCTCAGGACAGACCGCGAACACCGGGGAGCTGTTTTTT	CASSSGQTANTGELFF
NA	TRBV7-9	TRBJ1-4	TRBD1	TGTGCCAGCAGCCCCTTTAGGGGGCTGGCTGAAAAACTGTTTTTT	CASSPFRGLAEKLFF
NA	TRBV9	TRBJ2-1	NA	TGTGCCAGCAGCGTAGCCCCGACTCAGAGCTCCTACAATGAGCAGTTCTTC	CASSVAPTQSSYNEQFF
NA	TRBV6-5	TRBJ1-2	NA	TGTGCCAGCAGTTACTCGGGGAAGACTACCTATGGCTACACCTTC	CASSYSGKTTYGYTF
once	TRBV7-2	TRBJ1-4	NA	TGTGCCAGCAGCTTCGGTGGTGGCGGAAACGAAAAACTGTTTTTT	CASSFGGGGNEKLFF
few	TRBV15	TRBJ1-4	NA	TGTGCCACCAGCAGAGATCAGGGAGGGGTTAAAGAAAAACTGTTTTTT	CATSRDQGGVKEKLFF
NA	TRBV11-2	TRBJ1-4	NA	TGTGCCAGCAGCCGGGGAAGTGAAAAACTGTTTTTT	CASSRGSEKLFF
NA	TRBV6-6	TRBJ2-2	NA	TGTGCCAGCAGTCTGGGGGAAGGGGATAACACCGGGGAGCTGTTTTTT	CASSLGEGDNTGELFF